The rows below give T cell receptor beta chains drawn from one sample of a study of blood T cell repertoires in COVID-19. Clones were read by immunoSEQ multiplex PCR, and TCRdb kept only the in-frame ones, dropping some. The repertoire consists of about 110,000 clones, with around 82% occurring once and the leading ten covering over 4%. The sample comprised peripheral blood. All receptors come from a human donor in a cohort sampled during active COVID-19. Both conserved end residues are part of each CDR3.

J gene	V gene	CDR3 protein
TRBJ2-1	TRBV7-9	CASSLGFRGNEQFF
TRBJ2-2	TRBV5-1	CASGGTNTGELFF
TRBJ2-7	TRBV5-1	CASSFETGFEQYF
TRBJ2-1	TRBV2	CASSASGRGDEQFF
TRBJ1-1	TRBV5-1	CASSLTQRSTEAFF
TRBJ2-1	TRBV19	CASSKVFGNEQFF
TRBJ2-5	TRBV7-2	CASSLALALSQETQYF
TRBJ1-1	TRBV3-1/TRBV3-2	CASRLQGVMNTEAFF
TRBJ2-1	TRBV19	CASRQQVPYNEQFF
TRBJ1-2	TRBV11-2	CASSSTRGQGTYGYTF
TRBJ2-2	TRBV19	CASTDTGELFF
TRBJ1-5	TRBV6-1	CASSEIQGRSQPQHF
TRBJ1-5	TRBV4-3	CASSQDKQNQPQHF
TRBJ2-7	TRBV15	CATSLRTGDSEQYF
TRBJ1-2	TRBV28	CASTVGYGYTF
TRBJ2-1	TRBV7-2	CASSLVAGGSNEQFF
TRBJ1-1	TRBV7-8	CASSLGWGQGDTEAFF
TRBJ2-1	TRBV6-1	CASSATGQSSYNEQFF
TRBJ1-3	TRBV3-1/TRBV3-2	CASSPPTYSGNTIYF
TRBJ2-1	TRBV19	CASRRQGNSYNEQFF
TRBJ2-3	TRBV28	CASSLKGAGDTQYF
TRBJ2-7	TRBV27	CASSLSYSGSYEQYF
TRBJ2-5	TRBV7-2	CASSFSRDGETQYF
TRBJ1-2	TRBV5-4	CASSLPWGQGAYGYTF
TRBJ1-5	TRBV30	CAWSAQGAQPQHF
TRBJ1-1	TRBV4-1	CASSPTGEYNTEAFF
TRBJ2-3	TRBV5-6	CASSLGLATDTQYF
TRBJ2-5	TRBV7-2	CASSSTSGRVETQYF
TRBJ2-7	TRBV5-1	CASSLEAHSSYEQYF
TRBJ1-5	TRBV18	CASSPMGAEPQHF
TRBJ1-3	TRBV28	CASSLPSVSGNTIYF
TRBJ2-5	TRBV28	CASSALGGGLKETQYF
TRBJ1-1	TRBV29-1	CSVALRGRRPEAFF
TRBJ1-6	TRBV6-2/TRBV6-3	CASSGWGDSPLHF
TRBJ2-6	TRBV9	CASSVNPPLERELSGANVLTF
TRBJ1-2	TRBV9	CASSVGAIGNYGYTF
TRBJ2-1	TRBV25-1	CASSGDRTYNEQFF
TRBJ2-7	TRBV4-1	CASSQEGLAGYEQYF
TRBJ1-1	TRBV6-2/TRBV6-3	CASSQDRVAEAFF
TRBJ2-5	TRBV7-2	CASSLEIGEWETQYF
TRBJ2-4	TRBV19	CASSMGLAGNIQYF
TRBJ1-2	TRBV7-9	CASSLASYGYTF
TRBJ2-5	TRBV7-8	CASSLGGGAETQYF